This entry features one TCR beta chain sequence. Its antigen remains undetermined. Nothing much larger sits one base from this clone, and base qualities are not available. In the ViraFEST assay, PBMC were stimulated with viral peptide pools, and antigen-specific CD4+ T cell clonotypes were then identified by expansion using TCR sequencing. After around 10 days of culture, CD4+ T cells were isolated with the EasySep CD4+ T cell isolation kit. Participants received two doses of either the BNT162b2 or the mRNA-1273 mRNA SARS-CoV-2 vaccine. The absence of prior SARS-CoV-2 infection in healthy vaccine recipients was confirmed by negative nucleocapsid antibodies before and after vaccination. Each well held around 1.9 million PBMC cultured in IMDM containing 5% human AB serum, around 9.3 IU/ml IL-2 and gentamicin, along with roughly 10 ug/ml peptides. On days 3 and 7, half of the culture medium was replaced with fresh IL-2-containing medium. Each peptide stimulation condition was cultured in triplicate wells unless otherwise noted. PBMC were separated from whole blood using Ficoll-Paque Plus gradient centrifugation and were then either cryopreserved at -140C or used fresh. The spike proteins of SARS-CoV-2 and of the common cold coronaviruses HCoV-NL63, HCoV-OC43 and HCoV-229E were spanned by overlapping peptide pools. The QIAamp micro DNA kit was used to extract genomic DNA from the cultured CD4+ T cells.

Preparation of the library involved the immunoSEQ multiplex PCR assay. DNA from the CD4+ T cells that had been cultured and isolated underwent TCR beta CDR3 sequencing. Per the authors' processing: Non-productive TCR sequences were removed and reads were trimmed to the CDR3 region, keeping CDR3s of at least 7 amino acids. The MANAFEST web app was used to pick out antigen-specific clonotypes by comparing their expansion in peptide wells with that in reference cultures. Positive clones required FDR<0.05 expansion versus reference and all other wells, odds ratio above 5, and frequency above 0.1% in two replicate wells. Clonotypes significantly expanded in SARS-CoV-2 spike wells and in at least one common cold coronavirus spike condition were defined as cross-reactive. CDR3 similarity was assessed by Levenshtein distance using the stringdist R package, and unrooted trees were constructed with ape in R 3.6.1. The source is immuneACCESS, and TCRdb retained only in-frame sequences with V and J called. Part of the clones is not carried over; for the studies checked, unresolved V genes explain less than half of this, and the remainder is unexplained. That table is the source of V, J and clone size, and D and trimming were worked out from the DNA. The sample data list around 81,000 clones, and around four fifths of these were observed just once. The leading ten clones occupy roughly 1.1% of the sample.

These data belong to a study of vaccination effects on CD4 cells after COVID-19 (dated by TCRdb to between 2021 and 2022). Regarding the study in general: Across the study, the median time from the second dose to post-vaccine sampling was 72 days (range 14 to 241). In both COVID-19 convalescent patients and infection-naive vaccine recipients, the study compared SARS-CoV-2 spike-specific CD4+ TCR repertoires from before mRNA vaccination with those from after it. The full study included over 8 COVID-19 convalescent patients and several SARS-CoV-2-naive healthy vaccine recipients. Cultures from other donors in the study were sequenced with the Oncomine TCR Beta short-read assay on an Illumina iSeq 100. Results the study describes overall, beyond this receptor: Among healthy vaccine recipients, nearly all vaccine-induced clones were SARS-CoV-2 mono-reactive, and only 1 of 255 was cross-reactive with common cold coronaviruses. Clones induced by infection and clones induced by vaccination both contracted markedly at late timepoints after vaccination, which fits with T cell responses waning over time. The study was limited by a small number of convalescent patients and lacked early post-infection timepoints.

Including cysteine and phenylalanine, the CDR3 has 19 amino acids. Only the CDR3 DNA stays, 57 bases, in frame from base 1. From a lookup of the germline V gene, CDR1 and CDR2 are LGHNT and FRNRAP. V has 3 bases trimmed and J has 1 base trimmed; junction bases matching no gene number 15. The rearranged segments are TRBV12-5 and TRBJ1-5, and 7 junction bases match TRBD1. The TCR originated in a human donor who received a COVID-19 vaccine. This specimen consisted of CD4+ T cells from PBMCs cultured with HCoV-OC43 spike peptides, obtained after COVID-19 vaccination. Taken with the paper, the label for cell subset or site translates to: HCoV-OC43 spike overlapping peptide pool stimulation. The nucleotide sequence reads TGTGCTAGTGGTTTCAGTGCCAGGGGGGTCATAATAAGCAATCAGCCCCAGCATTTT. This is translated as CASGFSARGVIISNQPQHF.